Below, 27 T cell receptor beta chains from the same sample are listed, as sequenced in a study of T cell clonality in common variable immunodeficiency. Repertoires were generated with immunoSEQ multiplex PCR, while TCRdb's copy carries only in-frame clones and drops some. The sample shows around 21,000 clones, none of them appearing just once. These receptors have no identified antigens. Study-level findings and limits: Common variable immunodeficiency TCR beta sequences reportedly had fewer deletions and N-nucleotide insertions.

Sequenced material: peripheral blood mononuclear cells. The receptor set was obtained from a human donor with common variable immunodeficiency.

The CDR3 reads CASSLGLAEPTDTQYF. The covered CDR3 bases are TGTGCCAGCAGCTTGGGACTAGCGGAGCCCACAGATACG. J is TRBJ2-3 and V is TRBV7-6, with 11 bases identical to TRBD2. From the germline J gene comes the end of the CDR3, since the read stops 3 residues before it. Per the germline V gene, CDR1 is SGHVS and CDR2 is FNYEAQ. This CDR3 has 16 amino acids. Germline trimming cut 3 bases from V and 2 bases from J; bases unmatched to any gene: 4.

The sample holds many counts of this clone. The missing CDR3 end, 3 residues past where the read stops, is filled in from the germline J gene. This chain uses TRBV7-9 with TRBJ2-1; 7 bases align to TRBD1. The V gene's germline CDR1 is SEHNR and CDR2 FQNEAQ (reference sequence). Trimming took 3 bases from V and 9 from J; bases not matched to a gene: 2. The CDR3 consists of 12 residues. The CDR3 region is CASSFGTAEQFF. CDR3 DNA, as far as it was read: TGTGCCAGCAGCTTTGGGACAGCTGAG.

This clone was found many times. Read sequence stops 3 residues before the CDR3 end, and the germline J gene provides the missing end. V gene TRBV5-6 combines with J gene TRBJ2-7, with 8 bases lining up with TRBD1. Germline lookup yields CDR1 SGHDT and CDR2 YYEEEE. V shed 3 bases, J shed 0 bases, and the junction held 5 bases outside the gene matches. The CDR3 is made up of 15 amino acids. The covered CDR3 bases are TGTGCCAGCAGCTGGGGGACAGGCCACTCCTACGAG. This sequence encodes CASSWGTGHSYE. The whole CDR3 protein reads CASSWGTGHSYEQYF. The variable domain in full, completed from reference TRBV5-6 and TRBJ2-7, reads DAGVTQSPTHLIKTRGQQVTLRCSPKSGHDTVSWYQQALGQGPQFIFQYYEEEERQRGNFPDRFSGHQFPNYSSELNVNALLLGDSALYLCASSWGTGHSYEQYFGPGTRLTVT.

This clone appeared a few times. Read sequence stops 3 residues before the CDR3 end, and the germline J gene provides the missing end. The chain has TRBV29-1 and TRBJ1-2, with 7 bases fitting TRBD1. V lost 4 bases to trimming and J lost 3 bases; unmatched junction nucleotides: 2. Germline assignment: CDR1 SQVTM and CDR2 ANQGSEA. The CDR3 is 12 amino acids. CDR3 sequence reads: CSVVTGDYGYTF. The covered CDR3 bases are TGCAGCGTTGTTACAGGGGACTATGGC. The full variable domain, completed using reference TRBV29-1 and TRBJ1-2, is SAVISQKPSRDICQRGTSLTIQCQVDSQVTMMFWYRQQPGQSLTLIATANQGSEATYESGFVIDKFPISRPNLTFSTLTVSNMSPEDSSIYLCSVVTGDYGYTFGSGTRLTVV.

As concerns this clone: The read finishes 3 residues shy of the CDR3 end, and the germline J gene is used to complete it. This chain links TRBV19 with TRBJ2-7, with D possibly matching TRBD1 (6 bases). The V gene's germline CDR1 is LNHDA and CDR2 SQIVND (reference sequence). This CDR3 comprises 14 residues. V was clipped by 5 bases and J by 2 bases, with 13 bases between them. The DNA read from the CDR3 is TGTGCCAGTAGTCTAAGACAGGAAACCTACGAG. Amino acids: CASSLRQETYE. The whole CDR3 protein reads CASSLRQETYEQYF.

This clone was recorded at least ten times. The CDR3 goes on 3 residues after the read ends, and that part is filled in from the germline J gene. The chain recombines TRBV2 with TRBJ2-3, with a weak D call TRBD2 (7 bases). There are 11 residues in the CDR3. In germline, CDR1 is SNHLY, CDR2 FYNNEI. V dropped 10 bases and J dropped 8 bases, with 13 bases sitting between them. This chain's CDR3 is CAKRGGGTQYF. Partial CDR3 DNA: TGTGCCAAAAGGGGAGGGGGTACG.

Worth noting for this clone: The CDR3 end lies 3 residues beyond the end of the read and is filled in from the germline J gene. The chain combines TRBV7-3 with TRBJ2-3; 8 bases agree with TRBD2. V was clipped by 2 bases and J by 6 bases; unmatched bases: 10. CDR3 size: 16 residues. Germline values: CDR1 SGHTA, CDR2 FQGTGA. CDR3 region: CASSLDRGSGIDTQYF. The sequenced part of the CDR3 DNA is TGTGCCAGCAGCTTAGATCGGGGTAGCGGGATTGATACG.

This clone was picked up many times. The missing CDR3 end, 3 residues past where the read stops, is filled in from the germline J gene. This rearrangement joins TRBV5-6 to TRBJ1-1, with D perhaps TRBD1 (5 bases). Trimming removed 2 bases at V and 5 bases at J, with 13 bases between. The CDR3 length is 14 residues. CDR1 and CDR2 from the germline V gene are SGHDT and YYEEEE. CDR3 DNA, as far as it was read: TGTGCCAGCAGCTTCTACCTTCGGGGGACTGAA. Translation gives CASSFYLRGTE. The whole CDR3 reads CASSFYLRGTEAFF.

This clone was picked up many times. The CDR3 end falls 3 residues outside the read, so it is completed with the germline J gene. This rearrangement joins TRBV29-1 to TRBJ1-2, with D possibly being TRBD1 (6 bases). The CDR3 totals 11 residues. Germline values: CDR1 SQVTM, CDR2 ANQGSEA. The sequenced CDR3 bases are TGCAGCCTACAGGGCTCCTGGGGC. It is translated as CSLQGSWG. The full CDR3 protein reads CSLQGSWGYTF.

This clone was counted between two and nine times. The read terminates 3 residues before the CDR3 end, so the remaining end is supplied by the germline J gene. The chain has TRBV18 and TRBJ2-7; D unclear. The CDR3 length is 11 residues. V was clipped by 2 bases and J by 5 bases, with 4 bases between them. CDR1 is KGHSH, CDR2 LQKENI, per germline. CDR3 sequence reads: CASSPSNEQYF. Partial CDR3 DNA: TGTGCCAGCTCACCATCCAACGAG. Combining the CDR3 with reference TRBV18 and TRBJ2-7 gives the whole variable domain NAGVMQNPRHLVRRRGQEARLRCSPMKGHSHVYWYRQLPEEGLKFMVYLQKENIIDESGMPKERFSAEFPKEGPSILRIQQVVRGDSAAYFCASSPSNEQYFGPGTRLTVT.

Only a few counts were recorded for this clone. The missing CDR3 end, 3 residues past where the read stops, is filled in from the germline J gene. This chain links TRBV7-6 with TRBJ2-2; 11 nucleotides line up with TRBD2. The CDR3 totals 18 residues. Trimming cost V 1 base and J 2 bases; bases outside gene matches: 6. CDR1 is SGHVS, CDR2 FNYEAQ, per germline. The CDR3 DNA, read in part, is TGTGCCAGCAGCTTAGTACCGACTAGCGGGACTAACACCGGGGAG. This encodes CASSLVPTSGTNTGE. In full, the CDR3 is CASSLVPTSGTNTGELFF.

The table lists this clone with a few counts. The sequenced part of the CDR3 DNA is TGTGCCAGCCTGCGAGACAGGGCAGGCAATCAGCCC. As protein: CASLRDRAGNQP. The full CDR3 reads CASLRDRAGNQPQHF. The chain employs TRBV2 and TRBJ1-5, with TRBD1 identical over 7 bases. The read finishes 3 residues shy of the CDR3 end, and the germline J gene is used to complete it. This CDR3 has 15 amino acids. The junction had 9 bases not matched to a gene; V was cut back by 8 bases and J by 2 bases. Germline V gene lookup returns CDR1 SNHLY and CDR2 FYNNEI.

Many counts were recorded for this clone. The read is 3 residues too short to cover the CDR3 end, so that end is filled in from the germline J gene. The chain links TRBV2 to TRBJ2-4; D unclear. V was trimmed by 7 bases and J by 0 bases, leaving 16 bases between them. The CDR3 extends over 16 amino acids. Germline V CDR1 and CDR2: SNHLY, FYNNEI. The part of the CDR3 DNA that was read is TGTGCCAGCACGAAGGCAGACTTACTAGCCAAAAACATT. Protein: CASTKADLLAKNI. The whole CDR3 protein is CASTKADLLAKNIQYF.

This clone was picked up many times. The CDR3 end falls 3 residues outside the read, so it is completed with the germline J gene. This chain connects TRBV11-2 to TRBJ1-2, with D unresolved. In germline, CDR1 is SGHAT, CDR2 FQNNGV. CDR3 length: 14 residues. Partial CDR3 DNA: TGTGCCAGCAGCTTATCCAGAGGGCCGGGGGGC. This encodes CASSLSRGPGG. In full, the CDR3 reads CASSLSRGPGGYTF.

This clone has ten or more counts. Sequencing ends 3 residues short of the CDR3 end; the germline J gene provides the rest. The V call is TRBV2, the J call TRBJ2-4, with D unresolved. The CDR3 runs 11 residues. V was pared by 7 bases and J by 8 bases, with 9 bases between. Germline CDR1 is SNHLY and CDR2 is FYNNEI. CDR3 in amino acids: CASTLVDIQYF. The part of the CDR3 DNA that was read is TGTGCCAGCACCTTGGTAGACATT. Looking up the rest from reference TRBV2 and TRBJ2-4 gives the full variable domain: EPEVTQTPSHQVTQMGQEVILRCVPISNHLYFYWYRQILGQKVEFLVSFYNNEISEKSEIFDDQFSVERPDGSNFTLKIRSTKLEDSAMYFCASTLVDIQYFGAGTRLSVL.

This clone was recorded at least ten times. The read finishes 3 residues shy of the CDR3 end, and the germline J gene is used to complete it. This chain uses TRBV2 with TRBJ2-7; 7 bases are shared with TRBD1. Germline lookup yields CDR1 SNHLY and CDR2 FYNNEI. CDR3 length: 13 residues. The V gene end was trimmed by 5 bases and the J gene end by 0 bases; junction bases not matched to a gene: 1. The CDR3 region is CASSWDSSYEQYF. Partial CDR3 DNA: TGTGCCAGCAGTTGGGACAGCTCCTACGAG.

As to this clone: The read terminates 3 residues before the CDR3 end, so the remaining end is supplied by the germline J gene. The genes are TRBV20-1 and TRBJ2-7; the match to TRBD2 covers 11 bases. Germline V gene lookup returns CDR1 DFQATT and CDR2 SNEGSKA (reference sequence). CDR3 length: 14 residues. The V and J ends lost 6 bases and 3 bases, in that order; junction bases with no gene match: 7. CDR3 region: CSAHSGTSGYEQYF. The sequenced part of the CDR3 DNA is TGCAGTGCCCATTCCGGGACTAGCGGCTACGAG.

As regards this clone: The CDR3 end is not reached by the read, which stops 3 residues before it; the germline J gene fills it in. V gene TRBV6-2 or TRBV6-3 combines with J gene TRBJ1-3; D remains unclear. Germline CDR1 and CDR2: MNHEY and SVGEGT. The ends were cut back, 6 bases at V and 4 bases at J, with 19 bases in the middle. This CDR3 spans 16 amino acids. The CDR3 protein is CASRRGSLRVGNTIYF. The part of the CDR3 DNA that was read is TGTGCCAGCAGGCGGGGATCTCTGAGGGTCGGAAACACC.

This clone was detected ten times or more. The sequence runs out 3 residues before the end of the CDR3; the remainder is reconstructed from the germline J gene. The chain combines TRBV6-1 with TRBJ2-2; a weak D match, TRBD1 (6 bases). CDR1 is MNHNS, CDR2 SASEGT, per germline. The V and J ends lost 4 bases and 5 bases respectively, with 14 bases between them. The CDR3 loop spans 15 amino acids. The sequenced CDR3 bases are TGTGCCAGCAGTGCCTTCAGGGGTCAGACCGGGGAG. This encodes CASSAFRGQTGE. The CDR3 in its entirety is CASSAFRGQTGELFF.

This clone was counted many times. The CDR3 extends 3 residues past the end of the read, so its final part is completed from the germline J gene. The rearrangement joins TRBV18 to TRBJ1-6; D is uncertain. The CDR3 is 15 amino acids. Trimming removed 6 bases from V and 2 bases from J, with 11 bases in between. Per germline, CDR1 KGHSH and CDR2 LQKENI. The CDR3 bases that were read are TGTGCCAGCTCCTCGACAAACGCCTATAATTCACCC. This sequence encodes CASSSTNAYNSP. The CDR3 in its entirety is CASSSTNAYNSPLHF.

The CDR3 DNA, read in part, is TGTGCCAGCAGTGAATTTCAGCGGGGACCCTACGAG. Translated: CASSEFQRGPYE. From start to end, the CDR3 is CASSEFQRGPYEQYF. The chain joins TRBV2 to TRBJ2-7, with TRBD2 identical over 7 bases. The sequence runs out 3 residues before the end of the CDR3; the remainder is reconstructed from the germline J gene. J gave up 2 bases and V 2 bases, and 6 bases lay outside the gene matches. The germline V gene has CDR1 SNHLY and CDR2 FYNNEI. This CDR3 spans 15 amino acids.

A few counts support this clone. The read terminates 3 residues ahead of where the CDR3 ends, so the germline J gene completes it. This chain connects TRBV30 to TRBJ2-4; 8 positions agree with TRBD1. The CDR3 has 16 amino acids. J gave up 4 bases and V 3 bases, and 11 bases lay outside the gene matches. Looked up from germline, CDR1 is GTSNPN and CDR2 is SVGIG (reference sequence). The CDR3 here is CAWSLTGTGKKNIQYF. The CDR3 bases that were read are TGTGCCTGGAGCCTAACCGGGACAGGCAAAAAAAACATT.

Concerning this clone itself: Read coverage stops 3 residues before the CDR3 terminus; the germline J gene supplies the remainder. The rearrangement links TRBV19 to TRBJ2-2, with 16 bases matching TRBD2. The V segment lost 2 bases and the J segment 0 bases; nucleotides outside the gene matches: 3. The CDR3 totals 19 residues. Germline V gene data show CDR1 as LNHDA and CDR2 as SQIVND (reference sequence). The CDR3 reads CASSIWGLAGGTNTGELFF. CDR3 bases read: TGTGCCAGTAGTATATGGGGACTAGCGGGAGGGACGAACACCGGGGAG.

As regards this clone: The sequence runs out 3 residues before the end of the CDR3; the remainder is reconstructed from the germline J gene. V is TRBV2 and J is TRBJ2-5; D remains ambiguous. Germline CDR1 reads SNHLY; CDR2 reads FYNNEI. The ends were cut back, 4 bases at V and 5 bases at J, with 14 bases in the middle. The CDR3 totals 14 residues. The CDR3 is CASSALTVQETQYF. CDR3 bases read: TGTGCCAGCAGTGCTTTAACCGTTCAGGAGACC.

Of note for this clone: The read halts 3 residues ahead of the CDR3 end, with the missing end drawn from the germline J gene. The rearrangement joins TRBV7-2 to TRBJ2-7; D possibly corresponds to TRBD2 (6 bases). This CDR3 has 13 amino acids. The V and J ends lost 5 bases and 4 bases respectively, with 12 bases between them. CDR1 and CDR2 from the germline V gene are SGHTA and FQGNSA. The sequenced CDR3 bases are TGTGCCAGCAGCCGAGACGGGGGTTACGAG. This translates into CASSRDGGYE. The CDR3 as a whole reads CASSRDGGYEQYF.

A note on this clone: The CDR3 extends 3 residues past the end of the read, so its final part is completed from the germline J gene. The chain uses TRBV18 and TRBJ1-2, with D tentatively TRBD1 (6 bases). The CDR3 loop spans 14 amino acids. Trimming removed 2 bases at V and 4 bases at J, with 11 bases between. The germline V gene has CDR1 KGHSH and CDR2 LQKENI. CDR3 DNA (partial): TGTGCCAGCTCACCAAACAGGGATCTCTATGGC. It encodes CASSPNRDLYG. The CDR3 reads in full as CASSPNRDLYGYTF.

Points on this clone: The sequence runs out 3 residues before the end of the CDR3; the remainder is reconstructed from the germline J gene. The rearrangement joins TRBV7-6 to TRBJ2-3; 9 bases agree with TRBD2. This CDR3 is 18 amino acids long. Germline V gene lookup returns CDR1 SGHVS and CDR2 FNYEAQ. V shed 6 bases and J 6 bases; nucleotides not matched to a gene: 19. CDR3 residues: CASSEPVPREGGKDTQYF. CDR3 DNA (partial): TGTGCCAGCAGTGAACCGGTGCCGCGGGAGGGTGGAAAGGATACG.